This entry concerns a single T cell receptor (beta chain). Its specificity is unknown. TCR beta CDR3 region amplification was performed from RNA transcripts. The TCR CDR3 first-round RT-PCR relied on the HTBI primer set. TCRdb used MiXCR to reprocess the multiplex PCR reads, holding one entry per CDR3 protein. Of about 59,000 distinct CDR3 sequences listed, roughly half are singletons. The data derive from a study of T cells in Graves' hyperthyroidism and ophthalmopathy. Findings and caveats of the study: In validation, the model predicted ophthalmopathy. These predictions came a median about 6.5 months before onset.

The diagnostic basis comprised clinical symptoms, serum thyroxine and TRAb, thyroid ultrasound and orbital computed tomography. PBMCs stemmed from under 11 ml fresh peripheral blood. V gave up 4 bases and J gave up 5 bases, with 21 bases separating them. The germline V gene has CDR1 KGHDR and CDR2 SFDVKD. The CDR3 has 17 residues. The sample consisted of blood. This chain links TRBV24-1 with TRBJ2-3; TRBD1 is a possible D gene (8 bases). The TCR originated in a woman aged 55-75 years with Graves' ophthalmopathy. The CDR3 nucleotides are TGTGCCACCAGTGACCCCGGGGGGCAGGGGGCAGGAGATACGCAGTATTTT. Residues: CATSDPGGQGAGDTQYF.